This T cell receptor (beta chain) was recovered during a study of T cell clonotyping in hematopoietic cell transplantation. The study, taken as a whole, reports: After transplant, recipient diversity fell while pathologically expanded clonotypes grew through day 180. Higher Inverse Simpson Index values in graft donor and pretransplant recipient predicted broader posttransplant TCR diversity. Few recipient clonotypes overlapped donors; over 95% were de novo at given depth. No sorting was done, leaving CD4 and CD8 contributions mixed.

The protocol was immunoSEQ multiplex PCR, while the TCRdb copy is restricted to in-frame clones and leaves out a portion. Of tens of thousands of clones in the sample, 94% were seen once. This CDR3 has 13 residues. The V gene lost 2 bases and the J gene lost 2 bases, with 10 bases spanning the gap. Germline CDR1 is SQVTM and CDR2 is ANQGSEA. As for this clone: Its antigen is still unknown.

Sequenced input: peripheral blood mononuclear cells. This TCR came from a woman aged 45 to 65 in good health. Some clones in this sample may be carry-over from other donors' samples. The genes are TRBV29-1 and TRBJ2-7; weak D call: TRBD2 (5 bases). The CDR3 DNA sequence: TGCAGCGTTGAAATGAGGGAGCCCTACGAGCAGTACTTC. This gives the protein CSVEMREPYEQYF.